This T cell receptor (beta chain) was found in a study of shared clonotypes between healthy human individuals. Original data processing: In the immunoSEQ data, sequences were junction-only and lacked quality scores, so filtering differed. The protocol was immunoSEQ multiplex PCR, while the TCRdb copy is restricted to in-frame clones and leaves out a portion. That table is the source of V, J and clone size, and D and trimming were worked out from the DNA. Counted here are 550,000 to 850,000 clones, just under 75% occurring once; the ten biggest clones make up 1.8%. This clone has more than one count but fewer than ten. No antigen is known for it. General observations from the study: Clonotype sharing across donors was expected to vary with sequencing depth.

Nashville, Tennessee was home to all donors, who were Caucasian adults. This CDR3 region has 16 residues. The sample consisted of memory CD4+ T cells sorted from blood. Subset specified: CD45RA-negative fraction. The sequence derives from a woman in her twenties or thirties in good health. J is TRBJ2-1 and V is TRBV21-1; the tabulated D call, TRBD2, remains unverified against the DNA. TRBV21-1 is a listed pseudogene. This chain's CDR3 is CASSKARSSGGNEQFF. As DNA, the CDR3 is TGTGCCAGCAGCAAAGCCCGATCGAGCGGCGGGAATGAGCAGTTCTTC.